What follows are 26 T cell receptor beta chains derived from one specimen sequenced in a study of blood T cell repertoires in COVID-19. The method was immunoSEQ multiplex PCR; TCRdb's version includes in-frame clones alone and lacks a portion of them. The sample shows 200,000 to 250,000 clones, around 90% of them seen only once. The source material was PBMCs or T cells enriched from blood (not recorded which). These receptor sequences come from a woman aged 25 to 39 who had been exposed to COVID-19.

J is TRBJ1-1 and V is TRBV19; 7 bases match TRBD1. The CDR3 is 16 residues long. Germline V lookup: CDR1 LNHDA, CDR2 SQIVND (reference sequence). Trimming cost V 4 bases and J 1 base; bases outside gene matches: 9. CDR3 coding DNA: TGTGCCAGTAGTACATTTTTGACAGGGAGGAACACTGAAGCTTTCTTT. It yields the protein CASSTFLTGRNTEAFF.

V usage is TRBV18 and J usage is TRBJ2-5; 10 nucleotides align to TRBD2. Germline V gene data show CDR1 as KGHSH and CDR2 as LQKENI. V lost 7 bases, J lost 2 bases, and 7 bases stayed unmatched. The CDR3 has 15 amino acids. CDR3 coding DNA: TGTGCCAGCTTCCGACTAGCGGGTAGACAAGAGACCCAGTACTTC. This gives the protein CASFRLAGRQETQYF. The whole variable domain, remainder taken from reference TRBV18 and TRBJ2-5, is NAGVMQNPRHLVRRRGQEARLRCSPMKGHSHVYWYRQLPEEGLKFMVYLQKENIIDESGMPKERFSAEFPKEGPSILRIQQVVRGDSAAYFCASFRLAGRQETQYFGPGTRLLVL.

Details on this clone: A much larger clone sits a single nucleotide away, making a read error possible. The same CDR3 also results from other DNA sequences found in this sample. V and J are TRBV3-1 (or the pseudogene TRBV3-2) and TRBJ1-6; D gene ambiguous. V lost 2 bases and J 7 bases, leaving 3 bases between the germline ends. The CDR3 runs to 12 residues. CDR1 is LGHDT, CDR2 YNNKEL, per germline (reference sequence). CDR3 protein: CASSQLNSPLHF. CDR3 sequence (DNA): TGTGCCAGCAGCCAACTAAATTCACCCCTCCACTTT.

In its sample, this clone was seen once. The chain uses TRBV27 and TRBJ2-1, with TRBD1 matching over 7 bases. Germline CDR1 MNHEY, CDR2 SMNVEV (reference sequence). This CDR3 contains 15 residues. V lost 6 bases and J lost 0; bases outside the gene matches: 5. The CDR3 DNA is TGTGCCAGCAGACCGGACAGGAGCTCCTACAATGAGCAGTTCTTC. As protein: CASRPDRSSYNEQFF.

The rearrangement links TRBV7-3 to TRBJ1-1, with TRBD1 as a possible D gene (5 bases). CDR1 and CDR2 from the germline V gene are SGHTA and FQGTGA. The CDR3 loop spans 14 amino acids. Trimming removed 2 bases from V and 6 bases from J, with 13 bases in between. CDR3 sequence reads: CASSLSDTLAEAFF. For the CDR3, the DNA is TGTGCCAGCAGCTTATCGGACACTTTGGCTGAAGCTTTCTTT.

The rearrangement links TRBV28 to TRBJ1-1; TRBD1 aligns across 10 bases. Germline V gives CDR1 MDHEN, CDR2 SYDVKM. This CDR3 contains 13 residues. V was clipped by 4 bases and J by 7 bases; unmatched bases: 3. The CDR3, as DNA: TGTGCCAGCAGTTGGGACAGGGGCGGTGAAGCTTTCTTT. This codes for CASSWDRGGEAFF.

This chain joins TRBV7-5 and TRBJ2-7; whether TRBD2, the table's D call, matches the DNA was not checked. TRBV7-5 is labeled a pseudogene. This CDR3 region has 18 residues. CDR3 region: CVRSLALSGRASSYEQYF. The CDR3 DNA is TGTGTCAGAAGCTTAGCCCTTAGCGGGAGGGCCTCTAGCTACGAGCAGTACTTC.

This rearrangement joins TRBV27 to TRBJ2-7; 7 positions agree with TRBD1. CDR3 length: 16 amino acids. V lost 4 bases, J lost 1 base, and 10 bases stayed unmatched. Per germline, CDR1 MNHEY and CDR2 SMNVEV (reference sequence). CDR3 nucleotides: TGTGCCAGCAGTTCGGCCCGACAGGGAGAGTCCTACGAGCAGTACTTC. Translation gives CASSSARQGESYEQYF.

The V call is TRBV19, the J call TRBJ1-2; 8 bases map to TRBD1. The V gene's germline CDR1 is LNHDA and CDR2 SQIVND (reference sequence). The CDR3 length is 13 residues. V lost 6 bases to trimming and J lost 5 bases; unmatched junction nucleotides: 5. As DNA, the CDR3 is TGTGCCAGTAGCCGGACAGGGACTTATGGCTACACCTTC. Protein product: CASSRTGTYGYTF.

CDR3 loop: CASSNGRGSGASNTEAFF. The CDR3 region has the DNA TGTGCCAGCAGCAATGGTAGAGGGAGCGGGGCTAGTAACACTGAAGCTTTCTTT. The chain carries TRBV21-1 and TRBJ1-1. TRBV21-1 is a listed pseudogene. The CDR3 is made up of 18 amino acids.

The chain joins TRBV21-1 to TRBJ1-5; the DNA was not used to check the table's D call, TRBD1. TRBV21-1 corresponds to a pseudogene. CDR3 length equals 15 residues. This CDR3 is CASSKQGVCNQPQHF. Here the CDR3 DNA reads TGTGCCAGCAGTAAACAGGGGGTTTGCAATCAGCCCCAGCATTTT.

The gene calls are TRBV5-5 and TRBJ2-2; 7 bases line up with TRBD1. The CDR3 runs 16 residues. Germline CDR1 SGHKS, CDR2 YYEKEE (reference sequence). V trimming: 0 bases; J trimming: 7 bases; junction bases outside the gene matches: 9. The CDR3 sequence is CASSLAGRGLDGELFF. The CDR3 DNA reads as TGTGCCAGCAGCTTGGCTGGCAGGGGGTTGGACGGGGAGCTGTTTTTT.

This rearrangement joins TRBV19 to TRBJ2-6; D remains ambiguous. This CDR3 has 16 amino acids. The V gene's germline CDR1 is LNHDA and CDR2 SQIVND (reference sequence). V was pared by 0 bases and J by 0 bases, with 6 bases between. As DNA, the CDR3 is TGTGCCAGTAGTATAGATCTATCCTCTGGGGCCAACGTCCTGACTTTC. Translated, it gives CASSIDLSSGANVLTF.

The chain uses TRBV7-9 and TRBJ2-5, with D possibly matching TRBD2 (7 bases). This CDR3 has 16 amino acids. V was pared by 5 bases and J by 5 bases, with 21 bases between. Germline CDR1 is SEHNR and CDR2 is FQNEAQ (reference sequence). Written as DNA, the CDR3 is TGTGCCAGCAGCCCGTACCCCTTGGGGGGGGGCGAGACCCAGTACTTC. Translation: CASSPYPLGGGETQYF.

The chain carries TRBV19 and TRBJ2-7; TRBD2 aligns across 9 bases. The CDR3 contains 16 residues. Trimming at V came to 2 bases and at J to 3 bases, leaving 8 bases not matched to a gene. CDR1 and CDR2 from the germline V gene are LNHDA and SQIVND (reference sequence). Here the CDR3 reads CASSITSLAGIYEQYF. The CDR3 DNA reads TGTGCCAGTAGTATAACGTCCCTAGCGGGAATCTACGAGCAGTACTTC.

The CDR3 is CASSSRVTGGSTEAFF. The CDR3 region has the DNA TGTGCCAGCAGCTCCCGTGTGACAGGGGGATCCACTGAAGCTTTCTTT. V gene TRBV7-9 combines with J gene TRBJ1-1; 9 nucleotides line up with TRBD1. Looked up from germline, CDR1 is SEHNR and CDR2 is FQNEAQ (reference sequence). The CDR3 is 16 amino acids. The V gene end was trimmed by 4 bases and the J gene end by 4 bases; junction bases not matched to a gene: 10.

The V and J genes are TRBV9 and TRBJ2-2; 11 bases agree with TRBD1. CDR1 and CDR2 from the germline V gene are SGDLS and YYNGEE. This CDR3 region has 15 residues. V shed 3 bases, J shed 4 bases, and the junction held 2 bases outside the gene matches. CDR3 DNA sequence: TGTGCCAGCAGCGCGGACAGGGGGCGCACCGGGGAGCTGTTTTTT. Amino acids: CASSADRGRTGELFF. The whole variable domain, remainder taken from reference TRBV9 and TRBJ2-2, is DSGVTQTPKHLITATGQRVTLRCSPRSGDLSVYWYQQSLDQGLQFLIQYYNGEERAKGNILERFSAQQFPDLHSELNLSSLELGDSALYFCASSADRGRTGELFFGEGSRLTVL.

The chain employs TRBV7-3 and TRBJ2-1; D perhaps matches TRBD2 (6 bases). The CDR3 sequence is 12 residues long. V lost 5 bases, J lost 8 bases, and 10 bases lay in between. Per germline, CDR1 SGHTA and CDR2 FQGTGA. The CDR3 protein is CASSPTGDEQFF. In DNA, the CDR3 is TGTGCCAGCAGCCCCACGGGAGATGAGCAGTTCTTC.

The V and J genes are TRBV5-1 and TRBJ2-1, with TRBD2 identical over 8 bases. Germline-derived CDR1 and CDR2 are SGHRS and YFSETQ. The CDR3 extends over 14 amino acids. V gave up 5 bases and J gave up 8 bases; unmatched junction bases: 9. CDR3 protein: CASSPSGSYDEQFF. The CDR3, as DNA: TGCGCCAGCAGTCCCAGCGGGAGTTATGATGAGCAGTTCTTC. The full variable domain, its missing parts supplied by reference TRBV5-1 and TRBJ2-1, is KAGVTQTPRYLIKTRGQQVTLSCSPISGHRSVSWYQQTPGQGLQFLFEYFSETQRNKGNFPGRFSGRQFSNSRSEMNVSTLELGDSALYLCASSPSGSYDEQFFGPGTRLTVL.

V and J are TRBV6-5 and TRBJ2-7; D not resolved. The germline V and J ends were trimmed by 6 bases and 2 bases, with 8 bases remaining between them. The CDR3 runs to 12 residues. Germline V CDR1 and CDR2: MNHEY, SVGAGI. CDR3 sequence: CASRNGPYEQYF. The CDR3 bases are TGTGCCAGCAGGAACGGTCCCTACGAGCAGTACTTC.

The genes are TRBV2 and TRBJ1-4, with a possible D match to TRBD1 (5 bases). Trimming stripped 1 base from V and 7 bases from J, with 16 bases between. The CDR3 has 16 residues. Per the germline V gene, CDR1 is SNHLY and CDR2 is FYNNEI. The DNA for the CDR3 is TGTGCCAGCAGTGAAGGGGGCTTGGGATACGGTGAAAAACTGTTTTTT. Protein: CASSEGGLGYGEKLFF.

In its sample, this clone was seen once. This chain links TRBV19 with TRBJ2-7; 9 nucleotides agree with TRBD2. The CDR3 is 14 residues long. From germline, CDR1 is LNHDA and CDR2 SQIVND (reference sequence). After removal of 10 bases from V and 3 bases from J, the junction contained 10 bases not matched to a gene. As DNA, the CDR3 is TGTGCCACTTCTCTTAGCGGGAGAGGCTACGAGCAGTACTTC. Its translation is CATSLSGRGYEQYF.

The chain links TRBV30 to TRBJ2-7, with TRBD2 as a possible D gene (6 bases). The V end lost 2 bases, the J end lost 2 bases, and 13 bases lay between the germline ends. Germline CDR1 and CDR2: GTSNPN and SVGIG (reference sequence). The CDR3 has 14 amino acids. The DNA of the CDR3 is TGTGCCTGGAGTTGGAGGGAGAGTACCTACGAGCAGTACTTC. It is translated as CAWSWRESTYEQYF.

The chain is built from TRBV27 and TRBJ1-1; D gene unclear. V lost 4 bases to trimming and J lost 0 bases, with 9 bases between them. The CDR3 has 14 residues. CDR1 MNHEY and CDR2 SMNVEV come from the germline V gene (reference sequence). CDR3 sequence: CASSSTPLNTEAFF. The CDR3 DNA follows: TGTGCCAGCAGTTCTACCCCACTGAACACTGAAGCTTTCTTT.

The chain carries TRBV5-5 and TRBJ1-4, with no clear D. Trimming removed 1 base at V and 5 bases at J, with 9 bases between. Germline CDR1 and CDR2: SGHKS and YYEKEE (reference sequence). The CDR3 is made up of 14 amino acids. The CDR3 DNA follows: TGTGCCAGCAGCTTGAGTAGTCTGAATGAAAAACTGTTTTTT. This translates into CASSLSSLNEKLFF.

The V call is TRBV7-8, the J call TRBJ1-2; no clear D gene. Germline loops: CDR1 SGHVS, CDR2 FQNEAQ. CDR3 length: 15 residues. V was pared by 2 bases and J by 0 bases, with 10 bases between. The CDR3 protein is CASSLLVSSNYGYTF. In DNA, the CDR3 is TGTGCCAGCAGCTTACTCGTCAGTTCTAACTATGGCTACACCTTC.